These 21 T cell receptor beta chains originate from one sample sequenced in a study of graft-versus-host responses after intestinal transplantation. Assay used: immunoSEQ multiplex PCR; TCRdb lists only in-frame clones, some missing. The sample has approximately 120,000 clones, about 92% seen once. These TCRs' antigens remain unknown. Source: unstimulated CD4+ T cells sorted from spleen or lymph node cells, taken before intestinal transplant. These receptors all stem from a human donor who received an intestinal transplant.

The chain combines TRBV5-1 with TRBJ2-5; 10 bases fit TRBD2. The CDR3 is made up of 16 amino acids. J gave up 4 bases and V 4 bases, and 10 bases lay outside the gene matches. Germline V CDR1 and CDR2: SGHRS, YFSETQ. The CDR3 is CASSGDSSGGAETQYF. The CDR3 DNA reads TGCGCCAGCAGCGGAGATTCCAGCGGGGGGGCAGAGACCCAGTACTTC.

This clone was seen a handful of times. The rearrangement uses TRBV4-1 and TRBJ1-3; D uncertain. The length of the CDR3 is 16 residues. Germline V lookup: CDR1 MGHRA, CDR2 YSYEKL. V gave up 1 base and J gave up 0 bases, with 10 bases separating them. This CDR3 is CASSQAARVSGNTIYF. Written as DNA, the CDR3 is TGCGCCAGCAGCCAAGCGGCACGGGTCTCTGGAAACACCATATATTTT.

Written as DNA, the CDR3 is TGTGCCAGCAGCACGGGACAGGGATCCGGGGAGCTGTTTTTT. Translating it yields CASSTGQGSGELFF. The chain links TRBV5-8 to TRBJ2-2, with 9 nucleotides matching TRBD1. Germline V CDR1 and CDR2: SGHTS, YDEGEE. The trim removed 4 bases at V and 6 bases at J, leaving 4 bases unmatched. There are 14 residues in the CDR3.

The rearrangement links TRBV4-1 to TRBJ2-3; D gene unclear. Trimming left V 3 bases short and J 0 bases short, with 16 bases between. The CDR3 loop spans 17 amino acids. Germline V lookup: CDR1 MGHRA, CDR2 YSYEKL. CDR3 amino acids: CASSQRTVYTSTDTQYF. CDR3 bases: TGCGCCAGCAGCCAGCGGACGGTTTATACTAGCACAGATACGCAGTATTTT.

The genes are TRBV25-1 and TRBJ1-4, with a weak D call TRBD1 (5 bases). Germline CDR1 MGHDK, CDR2 SYGVNS. With 5 bases removed from V and 7 bases from J, the gap between germline ends came to 11 bases. The CDR3 consists of 13 residues. CDR3 in amino acids: CASSLRVSEKLFF. The CDR3 DNA follows: TGTGCCAGCAGTCTCAGGGTATCTGAAAAACTGTTTTTT.

V is TRBV5-8 and J is TRBJ1-2; 8 nucleotides line up with TRBD1. This CDR3 contains 13 residues. J gave up 4 bases and V 2 bases, and 1 base lay outside the gene matches. Germline assignment: CDR1 SGHTS and CDR2 YDEGEE. Here the CDR3 DNA reads TGTGCCAGCAGCTTCGACAGGGGCTATGGCTACACCTTC. It yields the protein CASSFDRGYGYTF.

This chain uses TRBV7-9 with TRBJ1-1; weak D call: TRBD1 (6 bases). Germline V lookup: CDR1 SEHNR, CDR2 FQNEAQ (reference sequence). The CDR3 length is 16 residues. The V end lost 0 bases, the J end lost 1 base, and 12 bases lay between the germline ends. The CDR3 DNA follows: TGTGCCAGCAGCTTAGCCCATTGGACAGCGAACACTGAAGCTTTCTTT. Its protein is CASSLAHWTANTEAFF.

This clone was picked up one time. This sequence joins TRBV7-9 and TRBJ1-6; D gene ambiguous. Trimming took off 1 base at V and 10 bases at J, with 14 bases between the two ends. Germline values: CDR1 SEHNR, CDR2 FQNEAQ (reference sequence). This CDR3 is 15 amino acids long. CDR3 coding DNA: TGTGCCAGCAGCTTAGGGAGGGTTAATCACTCACCCCTCCACTTT. Translating it yields CASSLGRVNHSPLHF.

The J gene is TRBJ1-5, the V gene TRBV6-1; no reliable D call. Germline V gives CDR1 MNHNS, CDR2 SASEGT. V lost 1 base, J lost 5 bases, and 9 bases lay in between. The CDR3 is 14 residues long. The DNA of the CDR3 is TGTGCCAGCAGTGAAGGCGGAGGTTATCAGCCCCAGCATTTT. It translates to CASSEGGGYQPQHF.

J is TRBJ2-7 and V is TRBV7-2; tentatively, D is TRBD1 (5 bases). CDR1 is SGHTA and CDR2 is FQGNSA in the germline V gene. The CDR3 length is 15 residues. Trimming removed 3 bases at V and 0 bases at J, with 12 bases between. The CDR3 protein is CASSFRASISYEQYF. The DNA of the CDR3 is TGTGCCAGCAGCTTCAGGGCGTCAATCTCCTACGAGCAGTACTTC.

This chain joins TRBV28 and TRBJ2-3; no clear D. Trimming took off 5 bases at V and 7 bases at J, with 10 bases between the two ends. CDR1 and CDR2 from the germline V gene are MDHEN and SYDVKM. This CDR3 contains 12 residues. The CDR3 sequence is CASSHRPNTQYF. Here the CDR3 DNA reads TGTGCCAGCAGTCACCGACCAAATACGCAGTATTTT.

A single count supports this clone. The chain joins TRBV5-1 to TRBJ2-5; 7 nucleotides line up with TRBD2. Germline CDR1 is SGHRS and CDR2 is YFSETQ. Unmatched junction bases numbered 8, after V lost 7 bases and J lost 2 bases. The CDR3 is made up of 14 amino acids. The CDR3 sequence: CASRSQGGQETQYF. CDR3 nucleotide sequence: TGCGCCAGCCGGTCTCAGGGAGGGCAAGAGACCCAGTACTTC.

The rearrangement uses TRBV2 and TRBJ1-5; 7 bases align to TRBD1. V trimming: 0 bases; J trimming: 4 bases; junction bases outside the gene matches: 3. Germline V gives CDR1 SNHLY, CDR2 FYNNEI. The CDR3 sequence is 15 residues long. In DNA form, the CDR3 reads TGTGCCAGCAGTGAAGCTTCGACAGGGAATCAGCCCCAGCATTTT. As protein: CASSEASTGNQPQHF.

The chain uses TRBV5-1 and TRBJ2-1; 7 bases are shared with TRBD1. CDR1 is SGHRS and CDR2 is YFSETQ in the germline V gene. Trimming cost V 2 bases and J 0 bases; bases outside gene matches: 11. The CDR3 sequence is 18 residues long. The chain's CDR3 is CASSFTRDSKSSYNEQFF. DNA for the CDR3: TGCGCCAGCAGCTTTACCCGGGACAGCAAGAGCTCCTACAATGAGCAGTTCTTC.

This clone occurred once. The V call is TRBV7-3, the J call TRBJ2-1; possible D gene TRBD1, 6 bases. The CDR3 length is 13 residues. The germline V and J ends were trimmed by 1 base and 11 bases, with 12 bases remaining between them. CDR1 is SGHTA, CDR2 FQGTGA, per germline. The CDR3 nucleotides are TGTGCCAGCAGCTTAATGGACAGTGGGAAGCAGTTCTTC. Its protein is CASSLMDSGKQFF. The full variable domain, with the rest looked up from reference TRBV7-3 and TRBJ2-1, is GAGVSQTPSNKVTEKGKYVELRCDPISGHTALYWYRQSLGQGPEFLIYFQGTGAADDSGLPNDRFFAVRPEGSVSTLKIQRTERGDSAVYLCASSLMDSGKQFFGPGTRLTVL.

With respect to this clone: At the DNA level, this CDR3 is encoded by other sequences in the same sample as well. This sequence joins TRBV18 and TRBJ1-2; D remains unclear. This CDR3 contains 13 residues. Germline V gene data show CDR1 as KGHSH and CDR2 as LQKENI. Trimming removed 2 bases at V and 2 bases at J, with 6 bases between. CDR3 nucleotides: TGTGCCAGCTCACCAGGAGGCAACTATGGCTACACCTTC. Amino acid sequence: CASSPGGNYGYTF.

V is TRBV6-1 and J is TRBJ1-1; D is unclear. CDR1 is MNHNS and CDR2 is SASEGT in the germline V gene. The CDR3 covers 14 residues. V gave up 1 base and J gave up 1 base, with 7 bases separating them. CDR3: CASSEEGSNTEAFF. The CDR3 DNA reads as TGTGCCAGCAGTGAAGAGGGCTCGAACACTGAAGCTTTCTTT.

Only one count was recorded for this clone. The V call is TRBV7-9, the J call TRBJ1-2; D possibly corresponds to TRBD1 (5 bases). CDR1 and CDR2 (germline): SEHNR, FQNEAQ (reference sequence). The CDR3 loop spans 12 amino acids. V was cut by 3 bases and J by 8 bases, with 10 bases left in between. The CDR3 DNA reads as TGTGCCAGCAGCTTTGGAGGGGACGGCTACACCTTC. Translating it yields CASSFGGDGYTF.

The chain combines TRBV7-7 with TRBJ2-2, with D perhaps given as TRBD1 or TRBD2 (5 bases each). V lost 3 bases to trimming and J lost 4 bases, with 12 bases between them. This CDR3 is built from 15 residues. The germline V gene has CDR1 SSHAT and CDR2 FNYEAQ (reference sequence). In DNA form, the CDR3 reads TGTGCCAGCAGCTTGTCTGGGGGAACCACCGGGGAGCTGTTTTTT. It codes for CASSLSGGTTGELFF.

This sequence joins TRBV9 and TRBJ1-6; D is possibly TRBD1 (5 bases). Germline V gene sequence: CDR1 SGDLS, CDR2 YYNGEE. This CDR3 spans 16 amino acids. Trimming left V 0 bases short and J 6 bases short, with 13 bases between. The chain's CDR3 is CASSVGSGTSNSPLHF. The CDR3 DNA is TGTGCCAGCAGCGTAGGGTCAGGGACCTCTAATTCACCCCTCCACTTT.

The chain employs TRBV15 and TRBJ1-6; TRBD1 agrees at 10 bases. Trimming at V came to 4 bases and at J to 7 bases, leaving 7 bases not matched to a gene. Germline lookup yields CDR1 LNHNV and CDR2 YYDKDF (reference sequence). The CDR3 loop spans 16 amino acids. The CDR3 coding sequence is TGTGCCACCAGCAAGCCTTCGGGACAGGGGAATTCACCCCTCCACTTT. Translation gives CATSKPSGQGNSPLHF.